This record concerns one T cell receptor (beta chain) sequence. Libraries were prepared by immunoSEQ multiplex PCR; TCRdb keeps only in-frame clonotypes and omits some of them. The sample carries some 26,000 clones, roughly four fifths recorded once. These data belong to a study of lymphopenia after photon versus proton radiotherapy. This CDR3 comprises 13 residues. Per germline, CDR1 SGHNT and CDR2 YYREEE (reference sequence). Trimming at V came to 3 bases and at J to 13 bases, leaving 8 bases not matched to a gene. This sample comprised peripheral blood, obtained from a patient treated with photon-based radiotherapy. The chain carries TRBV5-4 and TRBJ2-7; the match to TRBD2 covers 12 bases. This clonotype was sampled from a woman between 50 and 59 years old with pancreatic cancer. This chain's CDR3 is CASSYPQTSGSYF. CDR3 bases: TGTGCCAGCAGCTACCCCCAGACTAGCGGGAGTTACTTC. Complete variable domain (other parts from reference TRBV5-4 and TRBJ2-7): ETGVTQSPTHLIKTRGQQVTLRCSSQSGHNTVSWYQQALGQGPQFIFQYYREEENGRGNFPPRFSGLQFPNYSSELNVNALELDDSALYLCASSYPQTSGSYFGPGTRLTVT.